This entry features one T cell receptor beta chain sequence. What it binds is unknown. The data stem from a study of cytomegalovirus exposure and HLA in healthy donors. General study points: Reports indicate that TCR beta sequences accurately predicted the HLA-A and HLA-B alleles of most subjects. Some segments of the V type, notably TRBV6-2 and TRBV6-3, were excluded as indistinguishable. Earlier results showed most TCR beta V segments being productive about 87% or about 30% of the time.

The CDR3 is made up of 14 amino acids. J gave up 7 bases and V 3 bases, and 4 bases lay outside the gene matches. Germline CDR1 KGHSH, CDR2 LQKENI. PCR was performed using 60 Vbeta and 13 Jbeta primers. Measured with immunoSEQ multiplex PCR; TCRdb has only the in-frame clones, and not every one. The data hold roughly 92,000 clones, with about 80% observed a single time. This TCR derives from a woman aged 45 to 65 in good health and CMV-seropositive. Material: PBMCs. The V and J genes are TRBV18 and TRBJ2-1; 9 bases are a match to TRBD1. The CDR3 bases are TGTGCCAGCTCACCGACAGGGGGTATTAATGAGCAGTTCTTC. It codes for CASSPTGGINEQFF. Full variable domain (remainder filled in from reference TRBV18 and TRBJ2-1): NAGVMQNPRHLVRRRGQEARLRCSPMKGHSHVYWYRQLPEEGLKFMVYLQKENIIDESGMPKERFSAEFPKEGPSILRIQQVVRGDSAAYFCASSPTGGINEQFFGPGTRLTVL.